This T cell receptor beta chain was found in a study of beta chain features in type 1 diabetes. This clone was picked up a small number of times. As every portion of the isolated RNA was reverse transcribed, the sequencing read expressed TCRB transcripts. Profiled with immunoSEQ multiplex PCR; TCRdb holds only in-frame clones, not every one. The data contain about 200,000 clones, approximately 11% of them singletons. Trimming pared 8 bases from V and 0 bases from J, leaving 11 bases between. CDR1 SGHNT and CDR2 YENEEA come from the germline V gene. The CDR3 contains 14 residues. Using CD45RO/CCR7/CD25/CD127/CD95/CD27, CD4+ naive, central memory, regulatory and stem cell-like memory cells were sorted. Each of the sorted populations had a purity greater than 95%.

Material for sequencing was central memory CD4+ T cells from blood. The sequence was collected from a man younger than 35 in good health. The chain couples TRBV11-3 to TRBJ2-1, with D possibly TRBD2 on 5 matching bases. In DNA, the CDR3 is TGTGCCAGCGGTAAAGACTACTCCTACAATGAGCAGTTCTTC. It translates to CASGKDYSYNEQFF.